What follows are 7 T cell receptor beta chains derived from one specimen sequenced in a study of T cell repertoires in cytomegalovirus infection. TCRdb reprocessed the reads with MiXCR, giving one entry per CDR3 protein. The sample shows under 300,000 distinct CDR3 sequences, around 12% of them seen only once. Sequenced material: PBMCs. The receptor source for this set is a human donor in good health (CMV status not recorded). Some clones in this sample may be carry-over from other donors' samples.

This clonotype was detected many times. The chain carries TRBV7-2 and TRBJ2-7; 10 bases align to TRBD2. CDR3 length equals 15 residues. Germline CDR1 and CDR2: SGHTA and FQGNSA. Germline trimming cut 3 bases from V and 6 bases from J; bases unmatched to any gene: 8. The CDR3 DNA sequence: TGTGCCAGCAGCTTGGGGACTAGCGTAGGGCGCGAGCAGTACTTC. It codes for CASSLGTSVGREQYF.

This clonotype was counted many times. The chain employs TRBV6-2 or TRBV6-3 and TRBJ1-1; D may be TRBD1 (5 bases). V gave up 5 bases and J gave up 7 bases, with 11 bases separating them. Per the germline V gene, CDR1 is MNHEY and CDR2 is SVGEGT. This CDR3 has 12 amino acids. As DNA, the CDR3 is TGTGCCAGCAGTCCACAGGCTCATGAAGCTTTCTTT. Translated, it gives CASSPQAHEAFF.

This clonotype was seen repeatedly, ten times or more. This chain joins TRBV29-1 and TRBJ1-1; 9 bases are shared with TRBD1. In germline, CDR1 is SQVTM, CDR2 ANQGSEA. CDR3 length: 12 amino acids. The V and J ends lost 4 bases and 7 bases, in that order; junction bases with no gene match: 4. The CDR3 sequence: CSVARTGVEAFF. The CDR3, as DNA: TGCAGCGTTGCTAGGACAGGGGTTGAAGCTTTCTTT.

This clonotype was detected many times. The rearrangement uses TRBV6-2 or TRBV6-3 and TRBJ2-1; either TRBD1 or TRBD2 may supply D (5 bases each). CDR1 and CDR2 (germline): MNHEY, SVGEGT. This CDR3 has 15 residues. Trimming removed 7 bases from V and 0 bases from J, with 13 bases in between. This CDR3 is CASTGTGSSYNEQFF. For the CDR3, the DNA is TGTGCCAGCACCGGGACCGGTAGCTCCTACAATGAGCAGTTCTTC.

This clonotype occurred a few times. J is TRBJ1-5 and V is TRBV30; D might be TRBD1 (5 bases). The germline V gene has CDR1 GTSNPN and CDR2 SVGIG (reference sequence). V lost 8 bases to trimming and J lost 4 bases, with 12 bases between them. The CDR3 totals 12 residues. In nucleotides, the CDR3 is TGTGCCGGGGCGCTAGGGAATCAGCCCCAGCATTTT. Its protein is CAGALGNQPQHF.

This clonotype has ten or more counts. The junction departs from germline at one end; a sequencing error may be responsible. This chain uses TRBV7-2 with TRBJ1-2, with 9 bases fitting TRBD1. This CDR3 has 16 residues. The germline V gene encodes CDR1 SGHTA and CDR2 FQGNSA. Here the CDR3 DNA reads TGTGCCAGCAGCCTAGCCGGAGGGACAGGGAACTATGGCTACACCTTC. Protein: CASSLAGGTGNYGYTF.

This clonotype has at least ten counts. This chain joins TRBV7-8 and TRBJ2-2, with D perhaps TRBD2 (6 bases). The CDR3 extends over 15 amino acids. V lost 5 bases, J lost 0 bases, and 10 bases lay in between. CDR1 and CDR2 from the germline V gene are SGHVS and FQNEAQ. The CDR3 spells CASSRSGPNTGELFF. The CDR3 DNA follows: TGTGCCAGCAGCCGAAGCGGGCCGAACACCGGGGAGCTGTTTTTT.